Below, one T cell receptor (beta chain) is given with its context. The antigen is not known. The data are from a study of T cells in Graves' hyperthyroidism and ophthalmopathy. Background on the study: Once the initial diagnosis was made, peripheral blood was obtained before any treatment.

Regarding the study as a whole: Using 13 V-J features, a model discriminated ophthalmopathy from stable hyperthyroidism. Peripheral blood also featured most of the thyroid clonotypes expanded above 0.001.

Template material for amplifying TCR beta CDR3 regions consisted of RNA transcripts. A set of HTBI primers served as the primers for a first-round RT-PCR of the TCR CDR3. Using its own MiXCR run on the multiplex PCR reads, TCRdb lists one record per CDR3 protein. The sample holds 300,000 to 350,000 distinct CDR3 sequences, more than 11% seen once. The length of the CDR3 is 13 residues. Germline CDR1 is DFQATT and CDR2 is SNEGSKA (reference sequence). Trimming cost V 5 bases and J 0 bases; bases outside gene matches: 2. Exclusion criteria comprised uncontrolled infection, other autoimmune disease, pregnancy or lactation.

This sequence originates from a woman aged 30 to 39 with Graves' hyperthyroidism. The material sequenced was blood. The V call is TRBV20-1, the J call TRBJ2-3; 7 bases map to TRBD1. This CDR3 reads CSARQGSTDTQYF. For the CDR3, the DNA is TGCAGTGCTCGACAGGGCAGCACAGATACGCAGTATTTT.